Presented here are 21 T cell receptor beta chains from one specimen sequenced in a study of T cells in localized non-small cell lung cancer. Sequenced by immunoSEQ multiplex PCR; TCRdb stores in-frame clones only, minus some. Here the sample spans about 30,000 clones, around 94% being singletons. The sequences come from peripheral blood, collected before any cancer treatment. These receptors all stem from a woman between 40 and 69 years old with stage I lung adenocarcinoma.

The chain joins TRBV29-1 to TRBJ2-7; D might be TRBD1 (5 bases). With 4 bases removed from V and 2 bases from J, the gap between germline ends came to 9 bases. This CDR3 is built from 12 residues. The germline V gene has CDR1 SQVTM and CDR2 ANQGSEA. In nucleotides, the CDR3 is TGCAGCGTTGGCCCAGGGACCTACGAGCAGTACTTC. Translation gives CSVGPGTYEQYF.

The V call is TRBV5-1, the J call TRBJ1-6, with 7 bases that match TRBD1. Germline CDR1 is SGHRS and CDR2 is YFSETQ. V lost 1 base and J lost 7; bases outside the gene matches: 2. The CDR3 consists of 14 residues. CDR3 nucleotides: TGCGCCAGCAGCTTGACAGGGGTGAATTCACCCCTCCACTTT. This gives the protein CASSLTGVNSPLHF.

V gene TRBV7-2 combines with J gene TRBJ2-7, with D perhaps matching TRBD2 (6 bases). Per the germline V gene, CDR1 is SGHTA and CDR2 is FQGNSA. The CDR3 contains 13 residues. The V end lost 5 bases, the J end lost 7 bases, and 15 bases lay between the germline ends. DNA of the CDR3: TGTGCCAGCAGCCTCGCTCGTGGGGGGGAGCAGTACTTC. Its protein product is CASSLARGGEQYF.

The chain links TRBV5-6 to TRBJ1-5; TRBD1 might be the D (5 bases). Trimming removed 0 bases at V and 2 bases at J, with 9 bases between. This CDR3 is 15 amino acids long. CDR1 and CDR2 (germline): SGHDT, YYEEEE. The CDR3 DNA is TGTGCCAGCAGCTTGGGGGCGGGGGGCAATCAGCCCCAGCATTTT. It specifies CASSLGAGGNQPQHF.

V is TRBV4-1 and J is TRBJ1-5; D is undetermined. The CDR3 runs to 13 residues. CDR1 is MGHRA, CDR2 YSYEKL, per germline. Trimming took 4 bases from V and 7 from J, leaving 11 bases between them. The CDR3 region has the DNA TGCGCCAGCAGCCCTATCTTCGGGCAGCCCCAGCATTTT. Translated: CASSPIFGQPQHF.

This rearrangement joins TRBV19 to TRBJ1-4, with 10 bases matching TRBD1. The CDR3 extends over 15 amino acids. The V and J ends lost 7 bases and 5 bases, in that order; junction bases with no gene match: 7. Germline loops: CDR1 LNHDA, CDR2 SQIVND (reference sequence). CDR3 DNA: TGTGCCAGTAATTTGTTGGGACAGGGGAATGAAAAACTGTTTTTT. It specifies CASNLLGQGNEKLFF.

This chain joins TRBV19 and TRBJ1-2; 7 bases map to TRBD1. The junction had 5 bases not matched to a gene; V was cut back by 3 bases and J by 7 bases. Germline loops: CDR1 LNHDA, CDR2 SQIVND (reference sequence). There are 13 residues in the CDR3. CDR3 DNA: TGTGCCAGTAGTATTGGGACAGTCCCTGGCTACACCTTC. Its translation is CASSIGTVPGYTF.

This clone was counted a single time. The CDR3 nucleotides read TGTGCCACTTCCCCACCCTCCTACGAGCAGTACTTC. Translated: CATSPPSYEQYF. The V call is TRBV2, the J call TRBJ2-7, with D uncertain. V was shortened by 10 bases and J by 0 bases, with 10 bases between the two germline ends. Germline V gene lookup returns CDR1 SNHLY and CDR2 FYNNEI. This CDR3 has 12 amino acids.

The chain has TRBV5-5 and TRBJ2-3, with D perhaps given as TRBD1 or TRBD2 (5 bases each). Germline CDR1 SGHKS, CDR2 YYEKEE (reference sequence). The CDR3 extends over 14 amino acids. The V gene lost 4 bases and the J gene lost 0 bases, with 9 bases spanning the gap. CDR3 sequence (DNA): TGTGCCAGCAGCCCTCGGGGCAGCACAGATACGCAGTATTTT. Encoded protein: CASSPRGSTDTQYF.

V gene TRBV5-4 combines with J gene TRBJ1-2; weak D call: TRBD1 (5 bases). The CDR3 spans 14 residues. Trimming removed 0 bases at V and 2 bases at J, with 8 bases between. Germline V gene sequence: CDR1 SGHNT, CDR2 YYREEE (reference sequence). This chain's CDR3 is CASSLERGNYGYTF. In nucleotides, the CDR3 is TGTGCCAGCAGCTTGGAACGGGGGAACTATGGCTACACCTTC.

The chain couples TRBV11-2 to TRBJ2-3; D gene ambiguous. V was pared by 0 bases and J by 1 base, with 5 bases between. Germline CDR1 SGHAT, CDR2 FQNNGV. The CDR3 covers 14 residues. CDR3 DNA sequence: TGTGCCAGCAGCTTAGAGGGCCGCACAGATACGCAGTATTTT. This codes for CASSLEGRTDTQYF. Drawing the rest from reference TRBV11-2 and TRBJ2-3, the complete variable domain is EAGVAQSPRYKIIEKRQSVAFWCNPISGHATLYWYQQILGQGPKLLIQFQNNGVVDDSQLPKDRFSAERLKGVDSTLKIQPAKLEDSAVYLCASSLEGRTDTQYFGPGTRLTVL.

The CDR3 coding sequence is TGCGCCAGCAGCCCCCGCAACAGCAACTCTGGAAACACCATATATTTT. Amino acids: CASSPRNSNSGNTIYF. V is TRBV5-1 and J is TRBJ1-3; no definite D call. The CDR3 sequence is 16 residues long. Germline CDR1 and CDR2: SGHRS and YFSETQ. V was cut by 4 bases and J by 0 bases, with 14 bases left in between. Using reference TRBV5-1 and TRBJ1-3 for the parts outside the CDR3, the full variable domain is KAGVTQTPRYLIKTRGQQVTLSCSPISGHRSVSWYQQTPGQGLQFLFEYFSETQRNKGNFPGRFSGRQFSNSRSEMNVSTLELGDSALYLCASSPRNSNSGNTIYFGEGSWLTVV.

DNA for the CDR3: TGCGCCAGCAGCCAAGATCACCAGGGACCGAGTGACGCCTATAATTCACCCCTCCACTTT. It specifies CASSQDHQGPSDAYNSPLHF. V is TRBV4-3 and J is TRBJ1-6; possible D gene TRBD1, 5 bases. This CDR3 comprises 20 residues. Trimming pared 0 bases from V and 2 bases from J, leaving 20 bases between. CDR1 and CDR2 (germline): LGHNA, YSLEER.

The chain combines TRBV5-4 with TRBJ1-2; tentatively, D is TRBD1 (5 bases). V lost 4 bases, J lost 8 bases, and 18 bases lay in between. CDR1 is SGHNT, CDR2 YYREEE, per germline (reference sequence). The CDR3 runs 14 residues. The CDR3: CASSPGGQGLGYTF. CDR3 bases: TGTGCCAGCAGCCCTGGAGGTCAGGGTTTGGGCTACACCTTC.

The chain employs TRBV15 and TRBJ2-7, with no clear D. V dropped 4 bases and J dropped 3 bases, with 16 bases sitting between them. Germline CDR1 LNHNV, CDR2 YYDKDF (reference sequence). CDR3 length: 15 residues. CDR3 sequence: CATSKTLLTYYEQYF. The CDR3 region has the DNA TGTGCCACCAGCAAGACACTGTTGACCTACTACGAGCAGTACTTC.

CDR3 nucleotide sequence: TGTGCCAGCAGCGTCCACCGGGGGGGCCATACTGAAAAACTGTTTTTT. This codes for CASSVHRGGHTEKLFF. V and J are TRBV9 and TRBJ1-4; the D gene is possibly TRBD1 (6 bases). This CDR3 comprises 16 residues. Trimming pared 2 bases from V and 7 bases from J, leaving 18 bases between. CDR1 is SGDLS, CDR2 YYNGEE, per germline.

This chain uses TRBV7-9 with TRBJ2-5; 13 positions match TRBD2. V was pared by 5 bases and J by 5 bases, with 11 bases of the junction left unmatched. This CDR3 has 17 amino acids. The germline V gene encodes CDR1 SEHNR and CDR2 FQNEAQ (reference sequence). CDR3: CASSLGTSGILGETQYF. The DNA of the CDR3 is TGTGCCAGCAGCCTCGGGACTAGCGGGATCTTGGGGGAGACCCAGTACTTC.

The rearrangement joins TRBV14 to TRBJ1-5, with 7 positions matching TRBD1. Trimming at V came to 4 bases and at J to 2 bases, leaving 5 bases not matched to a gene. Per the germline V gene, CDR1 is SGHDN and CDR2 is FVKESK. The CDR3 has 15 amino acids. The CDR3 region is CASSLDRVGNQPQHF. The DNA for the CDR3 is TGTGCCAGCAGCCTAGACAGGGTGGGCAATCAGCCCCAGCATTTT.

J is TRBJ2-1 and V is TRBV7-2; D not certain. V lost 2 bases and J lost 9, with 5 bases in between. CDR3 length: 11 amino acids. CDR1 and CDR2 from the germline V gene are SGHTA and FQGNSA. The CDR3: CASSLNGEQFF. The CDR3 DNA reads TGTGCCAGCAGCTTAAACGGTGAGCAGTTCTTC.

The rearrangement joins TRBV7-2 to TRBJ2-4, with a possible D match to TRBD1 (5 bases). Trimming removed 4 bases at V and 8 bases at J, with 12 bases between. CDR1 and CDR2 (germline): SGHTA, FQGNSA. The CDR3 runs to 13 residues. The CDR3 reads CASSYAREDIQYF. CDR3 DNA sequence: TGTGCCAGCAGCTACGCCAGGGAAGACATTCAGTACTTC.

The CDR3 sequence: CASSEPGTGGGNTIYF. The CDR3 DNA sequence: TGTGCCAGCAGTGAGCCCGGGACAGGTGGTGGAAACACCATATATTTT. This chain uses TRBV25-1 with TRBJ1-3; TRBD1 matches at 8 bases. J was trimmed by 3 bases and V by 3 bases; bases with no gene match: 7. Per germline, CDR1 MGHDK and CDR2 SYGVNS. The CDR3 consists of 16 residues.